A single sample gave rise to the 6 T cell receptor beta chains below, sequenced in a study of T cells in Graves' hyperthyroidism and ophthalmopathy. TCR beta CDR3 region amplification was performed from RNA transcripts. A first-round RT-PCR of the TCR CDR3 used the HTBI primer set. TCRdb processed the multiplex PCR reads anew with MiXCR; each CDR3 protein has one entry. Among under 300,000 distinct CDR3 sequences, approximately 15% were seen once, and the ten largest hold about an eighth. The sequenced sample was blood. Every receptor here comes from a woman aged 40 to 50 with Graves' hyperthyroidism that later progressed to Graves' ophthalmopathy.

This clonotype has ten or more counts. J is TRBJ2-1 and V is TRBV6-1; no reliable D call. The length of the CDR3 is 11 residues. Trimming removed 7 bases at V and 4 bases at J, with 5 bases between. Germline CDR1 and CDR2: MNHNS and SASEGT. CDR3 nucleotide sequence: TGTGCCAGCACGGAGTACAATGAGCAGTTCTTC. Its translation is CASTEYNEQFF.

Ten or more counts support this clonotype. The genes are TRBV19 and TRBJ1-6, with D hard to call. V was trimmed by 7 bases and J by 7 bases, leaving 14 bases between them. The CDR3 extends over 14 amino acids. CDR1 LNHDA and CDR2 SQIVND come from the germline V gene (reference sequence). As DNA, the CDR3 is TGTGCCAGTAACTATGGGCCTGGGAATTCACCCCTCCACTTT. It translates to CASNYGPGNSPLHF. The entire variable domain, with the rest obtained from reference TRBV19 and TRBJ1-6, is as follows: DGGITQSPKYLFRKEGQNVTLSCEQNLNHDAMYWYRQDPGQGLRLIYYSQIVNDFQKGDIAEGYSVSREKKESFPLTVTSAQKNPTAFYLCASNYGPGNSPLHFGNGTRLTVT.

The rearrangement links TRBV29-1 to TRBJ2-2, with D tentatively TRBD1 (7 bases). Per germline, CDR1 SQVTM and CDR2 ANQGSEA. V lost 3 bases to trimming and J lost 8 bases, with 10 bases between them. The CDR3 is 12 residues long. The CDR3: CSVDQGGGELFF. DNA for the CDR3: TGCAGCGTTGATCAGGGGGGTGGGGAGCTGTTTTTT.

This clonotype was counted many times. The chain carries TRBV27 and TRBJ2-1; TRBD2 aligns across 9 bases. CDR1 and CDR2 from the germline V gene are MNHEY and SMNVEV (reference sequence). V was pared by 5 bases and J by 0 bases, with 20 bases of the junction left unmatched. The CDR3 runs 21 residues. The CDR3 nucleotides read TGTGCCAGCAGTCCTCTGGAGCTAGCGGGACTTGGACCGAGCTCCTACAATGAGCAGTTCTTC. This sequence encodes CASSPLELAGLGPSSYNEQFF.

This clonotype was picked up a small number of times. The CDR3 nucleotides read TGTGCCAGCAGCGCAACCGGGCTCGAAGTATCGGCAACCTTC. Protein: CASSATGLEVSATF. The chain carries TRBV7-9 and TRBJ1-2; D gene uncertain. CDR1 is SEHNR, CDR2 FQNEAQ, per germline (reference sequence). CDR3 length: 14 amino acids. Between the trimmed V and J ends, which lost 5 bases and 14 bases, there was a span of 24 bases.

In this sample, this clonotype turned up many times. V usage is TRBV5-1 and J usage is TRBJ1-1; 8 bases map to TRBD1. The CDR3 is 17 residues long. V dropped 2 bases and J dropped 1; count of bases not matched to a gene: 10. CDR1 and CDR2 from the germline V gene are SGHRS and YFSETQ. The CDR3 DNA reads TGCGCCAGCAGCTTTAAGGGACAGGCAACAAAGAACACTGAAGCTTTCTTT. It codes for CASSFKGQATKNTEAFF. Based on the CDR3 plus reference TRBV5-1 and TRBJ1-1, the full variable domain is KAGVTQTPRYLIKTRGQQVTLSCSPISGHRSVSWYQQTPGQGLQFLFEYFSETQRNKGNFPGRFSGRQFSNSRSEMNVSTLELGDSALYLCASSFKGQATKNTEAFFGQGTRLTVV.